What follows are 8 T cell receptor beta chains derived from one specimen sequenced in a study of OX40 agonist ivuxolimab in advanced cancers. Profiled with immunoSEQ multiplex PCR; TCRdb holds only in-frame clones, not every one. The repertoire holds around 40,000 clones, approximately 80% seen once, with roughly 23% in the top ten. The sample here was CD4+ or CD8+ T cells sorted from blood, taken in a trial of the OX40 agonist ivuxolimab. These TCRs come from an adult with an advanced solid tumor such as melanoma, head and neck, liver or kidney cancer.

The V gene is TRBV11-2, the J gene TRBJ2-2, with D possibly being TRBD1 (5 bases). V was clipped by 0 bases and J by 5 bases, with 16 bases between them. Germline assignment: CDR1 SGHAT and CDR2 FQNNGV. This CDR3 has 17 residues. CDR3 DNA sequence: TGTGCCAGCAGCTTAGATTCACAGGTGAGTTGTACCGGGGAGCTGTTTTTT. Translation: CASSLDSQVSCTGELFF.

The chain is built from TRBV6-5 and TRBJ2-1; 14 nucleotides align to TRBD2. CDR1 is MNHEY, CDR2 SVGAGI, per germline. The length of the CDR3 is 15 residues. Germline trimming cut 6 bases from V and 4 bases from J; bases unmatched to any gene: 2. The CDR3 region is CASSRTSGGYNEQFF. CDR3 in DNA: TGTGCCAGCAGCCGGACTAGCGGGGGGTACAATGAGCAGTTCTTC.

This sequence joins TRBV5-5 and TRBJ1-2; maybe TRBD1 (6 bases). V lost 3 bases, J lost 8 bases, and 17 bases lay in between. This CDR3 region has 14 residues. Germline V CDR1 and CDR2: SGHKS, YYEKEE (reference sequence). The CDR3 coding sequence is TGTGCCAGCAGCTCGCCCATGGGGGCGGGAGGCTACACCTTC. Its protein product is CASSSPMGAGGYTF. Drawing the rest from reference TRBV5-5 and TRBJ1-2, the complete variable domain is DAGVTQSPTHLIKTRGQQVTLRCSPISGHKSVSWYQQVLGQGPQFIFQYYEKEERGRGNFPDRFSARQFPNYSSELNVNALLLGDSALYLCASSSPMGAGGYTFGSGTRLTVV.

The V call is TRBV21-1, the J call TRBJ2-3. TRBV21-1 corresponds to a pseudogene. The CDR3 is 17 residues long. CDR3: CASSKEGRGGDTDTQYF. CDR3 DNA: TGTGCCAGCAGCAAAGAAGGCAGGGGGGGCGACACAGATACGCAGTATTTT.

The gene calls are TRBV23-1 and TRBJ1-5; 8 nucleotides align to TRBD1. TRBV23-1 is filed as an ORF, its function uncertain. V trimming: 2 bases; J trimming: 1 base; junction bases outside the gene matches: 4. The CDR3 loop spans 16 amino acids. DNA of the CDR3: TGCGCCAGCAGTCAAGGACAGGGTCGAAGCAATCAGCCCCAGCATTTT. This sequence encodes CASSQGQGRSNQPQHF.

This chain joins TRBV5-6 and TRBJ2-2, with 8 bases lining up with TRBD1. This CDR3 has 16 residues. In germline, CDR1 is SGHDT, CDR2 YYEEEE. The trim removed 2 bases at V and 3 bases at J, leaving 6 bases unmatched. For the CDR3, the DNA is TGTGCCAGCAGCTTTAAAGGACAGGGTTACACCGGGGAGCTGTTTTTT. Amino acids: CASSFKGQGYTGELFF.

The chain joins TRBV9 to TRBJ2-1, with D perhaps matching TRBD1 (5 bases). This CDR3 region has 16 residues. The V end was cut by 2 bases, the J end by 1 base, with 13 bases between. CDR1 is SGDLS, CDR2 YYNGEE, per germline. CDR3 nucleotides: TGTGCCAGCAGCGTTGGGGCCGGCGCATCCTACAATGAGCAGTTCTTC. Protein sequence: CASSVGAGASYNEQFF.

This chain joins TRBV28 and TRBJ1-2; D not certain. The CDR3 sequence is 11 residues long. Germline CDR1 and CDR2: MDHEN and SYDVKM. Trimming cost V 1 base and J 13 bases, with 10 bases left between them. The CDR3, as DNA: TGTGCCAGCAGTTTATATGAGGGTATCACCTTC. It yields the protein CASSLYEGITF.